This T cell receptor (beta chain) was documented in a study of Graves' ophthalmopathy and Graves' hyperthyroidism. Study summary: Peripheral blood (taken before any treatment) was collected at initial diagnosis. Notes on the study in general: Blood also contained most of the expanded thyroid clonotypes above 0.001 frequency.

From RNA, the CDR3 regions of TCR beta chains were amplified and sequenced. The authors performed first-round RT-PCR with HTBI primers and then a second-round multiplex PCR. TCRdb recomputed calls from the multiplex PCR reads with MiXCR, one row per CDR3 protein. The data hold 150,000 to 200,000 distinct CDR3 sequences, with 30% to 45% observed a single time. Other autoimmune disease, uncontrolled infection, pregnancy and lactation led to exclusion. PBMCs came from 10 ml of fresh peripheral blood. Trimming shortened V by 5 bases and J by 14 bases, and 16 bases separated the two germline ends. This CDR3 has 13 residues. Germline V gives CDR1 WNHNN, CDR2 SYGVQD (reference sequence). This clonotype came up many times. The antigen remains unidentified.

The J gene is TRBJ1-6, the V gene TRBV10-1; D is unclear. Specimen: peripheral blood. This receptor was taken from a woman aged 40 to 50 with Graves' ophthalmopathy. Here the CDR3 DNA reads TGCGCCAGCAGTACCGGACCGGTTGGAGCCCTCCACTTT. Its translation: CASSTGPVGALHF.